This record covers a single T cell receptor (beta chain). Method: immunoSEQ multiplex PCR; TCRdb's copy keeps in-frame clones and lacks some. Of around 170,000 clones listed, around 88% are singletons. These data originate in a study of Ad26.COV2.S vaccination and SARS-CoV-2 variants. This CDR3 comprises 15 residues. The germline CDR1 and CDR2 sequences are MNHNY and SVGAGI (reference sequence). Trimming cost V 7 bases and J 5 bases; bases outside gene matches: 7. Sample: peripheral blood, taken after recovery from COVID-19. This clonotype was sampled from a human donor who had recovered from COVID-19. V gene TRBV6-6 combines with J gene TRBJ1-5; TRBD1 matches 11 bases. The CDR3 reads CASTTGQGAYQPQHF. CDR3 nucleotide sequence: TGTGCCAGCACCACAGGACAGGGGGCTTATCAGCCCCAGCATTTT.